The entry below gives a single T cell receptor (beta chain) sequence along with its context. Participants came from 24 US areas, aged roughly 18 to 95 years. Cohorts were determined from participant-reported clinical history. Repertoires were generated with immunoSEQ multiplex PCR, while TCRdb's copy carries only in-frame clones and drops some. The data contain a few hundred thousand clones, approximately 92% of them singletons. The sample belongs to a study of blood T cell repertoires in COVID-19. As for the study in general: Researchers got acute and convalescent COVID-19 samples from the United States, Italy and Spain.

The CDR3 totals 14 residues. V lost 4 bases to trimming and J lost 3 bases; unmatched junction nucleotides: 5. From germline, CDR1 is SGHDT and CDR2 YYEEEE. The rearrangement uses TRBV5-6 and TRBJ1-1, with 8 bases that match TRBD1. This clonotype was obtained from a woman in her twenties or thirties who had recovered from COVID-19. Sequenced input: PBMCs or T cells enriched from blood (not recorded which). The DNA of the CDR3 is TGTGCCAGCAGCCGCGGGACAGGCGACACTGAAGCTTTCTTT. Translating gives CASSRGTGDTEAFF. The complete variable domain, with remaining parts taken from reference TRBV5-6 and TRBJ1-1, reads DAGVTQSPTHLIKTRGQQVTLRCSPKSGHDTVSWYQQALGQGPQFIFQYYEEEERQRGNFPDRFSGHQFPNYSSELNVNALLLGDSALYLCASSRGTGDTEAFFGQGTRLTVV.